This TCR beta chain is from a study of control samples from healthy donors and cancer patients. CDR3 length: 18 amino acids. The germline V gene has CDR1 SEHNR and CDR2 FQNEAQ (reference sequence). V was cut by 0 bases and J by 4 bases, with 19 bases left in between. The repertoire was sequenced with immunoSEQ multiplex PCR; TCRdb's copy has only in-frame clones and lacks some. The table shows 150,000 to 200,000 clones, with 91% occurring only once. The source of this sequence is a woman aged 30 to 39 in good health. The sequenced sample was blood. The chain links TRBV7-9 to TRBJ2-1; the D is unclear. The CDR3 sequence is CASSLAPPQRFSYNEQFF. Here the CDR3 DNA reads TGTGCCAGCAGCTTAGCACCCCCCCAGAGGTTCTCTTACAATGAGCAGTTCTTC.